This passage covers 8 T cell receptor beta chains from one sample sequenced in a study of blood T cell repertoires in COVID-19. Assay used: immunoSEQ multiplex PCR; TCRdb lists only in-frame clones, some missing. Among a few hundred thousand clones listed, roughly nine tenths were seen once. The specimen sequenced was peripheral blood. These receptor sequences come from a man between 60 and 75 years old with acute or convalescent COVID-19.

The CDR3 is CSVERQGPEAFF. Written as DNA, the CDR3 is TGCAGCGTTGAGAGGCAGGGTCCTGAAGCTTTCTTT. The chain combines TRBV29-1 with TRBJ1-1; the D gene is possibly TRBD1 (5 bases). The V and J ends lost 3 bases and 6 bases respectively, with 11 bases between them. CDR1 is SQVTM, CDR2 ANQGSEA, per germline. The CDR3 is made up of 12 amino acids.

The J gene is TRBJ1-1, the V gene TRBV5-4; D is ambiguous. Trimming pared 2 bases from V and 1 base from J, leaving 9 bases between. The CDR3 spans 14 residues. Germline values: CDR1 SGHNT, CDR2 YYREEE (reference sequence). For the CDR3, the DNA is TGTGCCAGCAGCTTTGCGGCAGCGAACACTGAAGCTTTCTTT. Protein: CASSFAAANTEAFF.

The CDR3 DNA sequence: TGTGCCACCAGCAGACTAGCGGGCACAGATACGCAGTATTTT. Its translation is CATSRLAGTDTQYF. The chain carries TRBV24-1 and TRBJ2-3; TRBD2 matches at 9 bases. The V gene's germline CDR1 is KGHDR and CDR2 SFDVKD. The CDR3 extends over 14 amino acids. The V gene end was trimmed by 7 bases and the J gene end by 1 base; junction bases not matched to a gene: 2.

The J gene is TRBJ1-3, the V gene TRBV9; perhaps TRBD1 as D (5 bases). Germline V gene lookup returns CDR1 SGDLS and CDR2 YYNGEE. This CDR3 contains 15 residues. V was pared by 1 base and J by 4 bases, with 12 bases between. CDR3 protein: CASSVRGGQGNTIYF. The CDR3 region has the DNA TGTGCCAGCAGCGTAAGGGGAGGTCAAGGAAACACCATATATTTT.

A few counts support this clone. The gene calls are TRBV29-1 and TRBJ2-7; 8 bases match TRBD1. V lost 6 bases and J lost 6; bases outside the gene matches: 13. The CDR3 is 14 residues long. Looked up from germline, CDR1 is SQVTM and CDR2 is ANQGSEA. Here the CDR3 reads CSVMYRTGQGEQYF. Written as DNA, the CDR3 is TGCAGCGTCATGTACCGGACAGGGCAGGGCGAGCAGTACTTC.

The V and J genes are TRBV11-3 and TRBJ2-7; 7 nucleotides line up with TRBD1. Unmatched junction bases numbered 5, after V lost 5 bases and J lost 1 base. The CDR3 totals 14 residues. The germline CDR1 and CDR2 sequences are SGHNT and YENEEA. The CDR3 region has the DNA TGTGCCAGCAGCCCCAAGACAGGGTCCTACGAGCAGTACTTC. Protein: CASSPKTGSYEQYF.

V gene TRBV21-1 combines with J gene TRBJ2-5; the D call of TRBD2 is as the table states it, not checked on the DNA. TRBV21-1 is an annotated pseudogene. The CDR3 runs to 20 residues. The CDR3, as DNA: TGTGCCAGCAGCAAAGGGATATCTGGACTAGCGGGGCGAATCCAAGAGACCCAGTACTTC. This sequence encodes CASSKGISGLAGRIQETQYF.

This chain uses TRBV10-2 with TRBJ2-7; 8 nucleotides line up with TRBD1. The CDR3 has 15 amino acids. Trimming cost V 3 bases and J 1 base; bases outside gene matches: 5. The germline CDR1 and CDR2 sequences are WSHSY and SAAADI. The CDR3 is CASSDWDRSSYEQYF. In DNA, the CDR3 is TGCGCCAGCAGTGATTGGGACAGGAGTTCCTACGAGCAGTACTTC.